A selection of T cell receptor beta chains follows, all from one sample in a study of blood T cell repertoires in COVID-19. The table came from immunoSEQ multiplex PCR; TCRdb's copy has only in-frame clones and leaves some out. The repertoire consists of approximately 320,000 clones, with more than 90% occurring once and the leading ten covering around 2.5%. Sequencing input: PBMCs or T cells enriched from blood (not recorded which). The receptor set was obtained from a man in his sixties who had recovered from COVID-19. CDR3s include the opening cysteine and the closing phenylalanine or tryptophan. The order of the fields is D gene, J gene, clone size, V gene, CDR3 protein, CDR3 DNA. D genes are given only for firm matches. Clone size is stated in some rows and not others, as once, few, many or a class when expanded.

NA	TRBJ2-2	NA	TRBV7-9	CASSLAGGNGELFF	TGTGCCAGCAGCTTAGCCGGTGGTAACGGGGAGCTGTTTTTT
TRBD1	TRBJ2-1	NA	TRBV29-1	CSVGGQAAEQFF	TGCAGCGTTGGTGGACAGGCTGCCGAGCAGTTCTTC
NA	TRBJ1-5	NA	TRBV19	CASSIGRQISNQPQHF	TGTGCCAGTAGTATCGGGAGACAGATAAGCAATCAGCCCCAGCATTTT
NA	TRBJ1-1	once	TRBV7-2	CASSLDWQGSPTEAFF	TGTGCCAGCAGCTTAGATTGGCAGGGCTCCCCCACTGAAGCTTTCTTT
NA	TRBJ2-2	NA	TRBV7-6	CASSLAQGTGELFF	TGTGCCAGCAGCTTAGCCCAGGGGACCGGGGAGCTGTTTTTT
TRBD1	TRBJ1-4	once	TRBV20-1	CSASSNRGLNEKLFF	TGCAGTGCTAGTTCTAACAGGGGACTTAATGAAAAACTGTTTTTT
TRBD2	TRBJ2-3	NA	TRBV9	CASSVSGGPTDTQYF	TGTGCCAGCAGCGTGAGCGGGGGACCCACAGATACGCAGTATTTT
NA	TRBJ2-7	once	TRBV11-1	CASSRGLYYEQYF	TGTGCCAGCAGCCGGGGTTTATACTACGAGCAGTACTTC
NA	TRBJ1-1	NA	TRBV12-3/TRBV12-4	CASSLGAGSEAFF	TGTGCCAGCAGTTTAGGAGCAGGCAGTGAAGCTTTCTTT
NA	TRBJ1-1	once	TRBV11-2	CASSVRENTEAFF	TGTGCCAGCAGCGTCAGGGAGAACACTGAAGCTTTCTTT
NA	TRBJ1-6	NA	TRBV29-1	CSVEDIRDKHPRANSPLHF	TGCAGCGTTGAAGATATCCGGGACAAACACCCAAGGGCAAATTCACCCCTCCACTTT
NA	TRBJ1-4	NA	TRBV7-9	CASSLTGRGEKLFF	TGTGCCAGCAGCTTAACAGGGAGAGGTGAAAAACTGTTTTTT
NA	TRBJ1-2	NA	TRBV7-6	CASSSQEGLGYTF	TGTGCCAGCAGCTCCCAGGAGGGCCTTGGCTACACCTTC
NA	TRBJ1-4	NA	TRBV30	CALTRGTRNEKLFF	TGTGCCTTGACCCGTGGGACAAGAAATGAAAAACTGTTTTTT
TRBD1	TRBJ1-5	NA	TRBV7-4	CASSLGQGEDQPQHF	TGTGCCAGCAGCCTAGGACAGGGAGAGGATCAGCCCCAGCATTTT
NA	TRBJ1-1	NA	TRBV27	CASSLSAGMNTEAFF	TGTGCCAGCAGTTTATCGGCAGGGATGAACACTGAAGCTTTCTTT
TRBD1	TRBJ1-1	NA	TRBV9	CASSVATGDRGTTEAFF	TGTGCCAGCAGCGTAGCTACGGGGGACAGGGGGACCACTGAAGCTTTCTTT
TRBD1	TRBJ2-2	few	TRBV6-6	CASSRKPSQGVFTGELFF	TGTGCCAGCAGTCGAAAACCAAGTCAGGGGGTTTTCACCGGGGAGCTGTTTTTT
NA	TRBJ1-6	NA	TRBV4-3	CASSQDSTSNSPLHF	TGCGCCAGCAGCCAAGATTCCACTTCAAATTCACCCCTCCACTTT
TRBD2	TRBJ2-2	once	TRBV9	CASSHPSGRANTGELFF	TGTGCCAGCAGCCACCCTAGCGGGAGGGCTAACACCGGGGAGCTGTTTTTT